The T cell receptor beta chain under discussion was sequenced for a study of PD-1 blockade in classical Hodgkin lymphoma. About the study: Intravenous delivery of nivolumab at 3 mg/kg to patients occurred every 2 weeks. Overall study findings and caveats: When set against healthy donors, newly diagnosed patients were reported to show lower baseline TCR diversity. The repertoire differences lack a defined cause, possibly disease activity or prior therapy. For complete responders, baseline diversity was comparable to that of newly diagnosed patients.

A note on this clone: The antigen is not known.

Time point described: cycle 4 day 1 (C4D1), after more than five weeks of nivolumab. Every single patient, without exception, relapsed after autologous stem cell transplantation, and brentuximab vedotin exposure varied. Assay: immunoSEQ multiplex PCR; the TCRdb copy retains only in-frame clones and omits some. There are more than 40,000 clones in the sample; roughly 73% occur only once, and less than 40% lies in the top ten. V was cut by 0 bases and J by 0 bases, with 9 bases left in between. From germline, CDR1 is MNHEY and CDR2 SVGAGI. There are 16 residues in the CDR3. The material sequenced was peripheral blood mononuclear cells (PBMCs), taken before the fourth cycle of nivolumab. The TCR comes from a human donor with classical Hodgkin lymphoma. This chain links TRBV6-5 with TRBJ2-1; possibly TRBD1 for D (5 bases). Written as DNA, the CDR3 is TGTGCCAGCAGTTACTCAGGGGTGCTCTCCTACAATGAGCAGTTCTTC. The encoded protein is CASSYSGVLSYNEQFF.